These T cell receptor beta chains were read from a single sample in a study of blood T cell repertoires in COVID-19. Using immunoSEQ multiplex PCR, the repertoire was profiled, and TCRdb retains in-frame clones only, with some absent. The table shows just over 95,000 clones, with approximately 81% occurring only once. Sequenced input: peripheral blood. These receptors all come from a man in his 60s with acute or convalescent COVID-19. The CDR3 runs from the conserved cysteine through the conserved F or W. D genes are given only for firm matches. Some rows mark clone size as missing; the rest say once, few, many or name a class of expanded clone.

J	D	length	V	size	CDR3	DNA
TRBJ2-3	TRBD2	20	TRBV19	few	CASARDSLGLAGVTTDTQYF	TGTGCCAGCGCCCGGGACTCACTGGGACTAGCGGGAGTCACAACAGATACGCAGTATTTT
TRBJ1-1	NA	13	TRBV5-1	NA	CASSPTGNTEAFF	TGCGCCAGCAGCCCGACGGGGAACACTGAAGCTTTCTTT
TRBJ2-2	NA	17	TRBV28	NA	CASSLSSQGPNTGELFF	TGTGCCAGCAGTTTATCATCCCAGGGGCCGAACACCGGGGAGCTGTTTTTT
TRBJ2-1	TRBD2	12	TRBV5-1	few	CASLGEGREQFF	TGCGCCAGTTTAGGGGAGGGCAGAGAGCAGTTCTTC
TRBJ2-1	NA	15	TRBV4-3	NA	CASSRGRSSYNEQFF	TGCGCCAGCAGTAGAGGGCGAAGCTCCTACAATGAGCAGTTCTTC
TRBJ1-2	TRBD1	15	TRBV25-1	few	CASSESIGGNYGYTF	TGTGCCAGCAGTGAATCGATAGGGGGCAACTATGGCTACACCTTC
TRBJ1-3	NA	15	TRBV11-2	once	CASSLSGLTGNTIYF	TGTGCCAGCAGCTTGTCAGGGTTGACTGGAAACACCATATATTTT
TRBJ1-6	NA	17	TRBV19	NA	CASRGPGEKTYNSPLHF	TGTGCCAGTAGGGGTCCCGGGGAGAAAACTTATAATTCACCCCTCCACTTT
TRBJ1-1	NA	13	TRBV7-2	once	CASSLLRNTEAFF	TGTGCCAGCAGCTTATTGCGGAACACTGAAGCTTTCTTT
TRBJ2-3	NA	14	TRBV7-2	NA	CASSRDSATDTQYF	TGTGCCAGCAGCCGGGACTCAGCGACAGATACGCAGTATTTT
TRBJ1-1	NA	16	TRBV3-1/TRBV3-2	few	CASSPGVGLAGREAFF	TGTGCCAGCAGCCCAGGTGTTGGTTTGGCAGGTCGTGAAGCTTTCTTT
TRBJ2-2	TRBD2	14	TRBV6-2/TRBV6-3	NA	CASSAGLAGGELFF	TGTGCCAGCAGTGCGGGACTAGCTGGCGGGGAGCTGTTTTTT
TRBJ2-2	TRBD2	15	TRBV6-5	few	CASSFGLEVTGELFF	TGTGCCAGCAGTTTCGGACTAGAGGTTACCGGGGAGCTGTTTTTT
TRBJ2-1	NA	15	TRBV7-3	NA	CASSLGGGRVDEQFF	TGTGCCAGCAGCTTAGGCGGGGGCAGAGTCGATGAGCAGTTCTTC
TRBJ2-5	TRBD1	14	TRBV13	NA	CASSRGRNQETQYF	TGTGCCAGCAGCAGGGGGCGAAACCAAGAGACCCAGTACTTC
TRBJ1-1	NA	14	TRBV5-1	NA	CASSLVGAGTEAFF	TGCGCCAGCAGCTTGGTGGGGGCCGGAACTGAAGCTTTCTTT
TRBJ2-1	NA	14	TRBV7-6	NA	CASSLLYRDNEQFF	TGTGCCAGCAGCTTACTATACAGGGACAATGAGCAGTTCTTC
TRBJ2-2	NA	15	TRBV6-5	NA	CASSRERVDTGELFF	TGTGCCAGCAGTCGTGAGAGGGTGGACACCGGGGAGCTGTTTTTT
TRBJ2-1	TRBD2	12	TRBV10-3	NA	CAISTSDNEQFF	TGTGCCATCAGCACTAGCGACAATGAGCAGTTCTTC
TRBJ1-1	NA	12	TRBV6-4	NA	CASKPTDTEAFF	TGTGCCAGCAAGCCAACAGATACTGAAGCTTTCTTT
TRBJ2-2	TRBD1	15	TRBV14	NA	CASSQFKGATGELFF	TGTGCCAGCAGCCAATTTAAGGGGGCGACCGGGGAGCTGTTTTTT
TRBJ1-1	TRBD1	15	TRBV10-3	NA	CAIRGGQGAIGEAFF	TGTGCCATCAGAGGTGGACAGGGGGCAATCGGTGAAGCTTTCTTT
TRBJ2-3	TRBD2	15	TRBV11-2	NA	CASSRLAGAGDTQYF	TGTGCCAGCAGTCGACTAGCGGGAGCTGGAGATACGCAGTATTTT
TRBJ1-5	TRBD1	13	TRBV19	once	CASMGTGVQPQHF	TGTGCCAGTATGGGGACAGGGGTTCAGCCCCAGCATTTT
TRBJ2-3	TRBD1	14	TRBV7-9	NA	CASSLGQGSDTQYF	TGTGCCAGCAGCTTAGGACAGGGTTCAGATACGCAGTATTTT
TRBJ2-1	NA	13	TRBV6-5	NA	CASNGGVYNEQFF	TGTGCCAGCAACGGAGGGGTCTACAATGAGCAGTTCTTC
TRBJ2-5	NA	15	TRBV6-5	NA	CASSYLGSGQETQYF	TGTGCCAGCAGTTACCTTGGGTCAGGACAGGAGACCCAGTACTTC
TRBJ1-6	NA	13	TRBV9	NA	CASSVNQGAPLHF	TGTGCCAGCAGCGTAAATCAGGGCGCACCCCTCCACTTT
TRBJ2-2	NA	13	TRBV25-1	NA	CATTTGNTGELFF	TGTGCCACCACCACAGGGAACACCGGGGAGCTGTTTTTT
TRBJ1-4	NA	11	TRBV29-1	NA	CSASTLEKLFF	TGCAGCGCTTCGACACTTGAAAAACTGTTTTTT
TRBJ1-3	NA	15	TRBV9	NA	CASSANSFSGNTIYF	TGTGCCAGCAGCGCAAACTCTTTCTCTGGAAACACCATATATTTT
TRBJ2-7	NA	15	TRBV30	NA	CAWSAMIKGLYEQYF	TGTGCCTGGAGCGCTATGATTAAGGGGCTCTACGAGCAGTACTTC
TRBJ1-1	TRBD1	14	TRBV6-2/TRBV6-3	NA	CASSYSRQGTEAFF	TGTGCCAGCAGTTACTCGAGACAGGGGACTGAAGCTTTCTTT
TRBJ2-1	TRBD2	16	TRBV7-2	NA	CASSEGLAGGRHEQFF	TGTGCCAGCAGCGAGGGACTAGCGGGAGGAAGGCATGAGCAGTTCTTC
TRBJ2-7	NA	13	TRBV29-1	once	CSVEEGQPYEQYF	TGCAGCGTTGAAGAAGGACAACCCTACGAGCAGTACTTC
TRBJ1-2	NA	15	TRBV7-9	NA	CASSLGRDQKGGYTF	TGTGCCAGCAGCTTAGGGAGGGACCAAAAAGGGGGCTACACCTTC
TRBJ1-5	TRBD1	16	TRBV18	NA	CASSPRDRGFNQPQHF	TGTGCCAGCTCACCAAGGGACAGGGGTTTCAATCAGCCCCAGCATTTT
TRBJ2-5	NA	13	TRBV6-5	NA	CASSRDIQETQYF	TGTGCCAGCAGCAGGGACATCCAAGAGACCCAGTACTTC
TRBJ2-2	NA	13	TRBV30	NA	CAWSVHNTGELFF	TGTGCCTGGAGTGTACACAACACCGGGGAGCTGTTTTTT
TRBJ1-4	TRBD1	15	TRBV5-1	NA	CASSLGTGVNEKLFF	TGCGCCAGCAGCCTCGGGACAGGGGTTAATGAAAAACTGTTTTTT
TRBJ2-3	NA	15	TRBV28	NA	CASSLAGVSTDTQYF	TGTGCCAGCAGTTTAGCAGGGGTCTCCACAGATACGCAGTATTTT